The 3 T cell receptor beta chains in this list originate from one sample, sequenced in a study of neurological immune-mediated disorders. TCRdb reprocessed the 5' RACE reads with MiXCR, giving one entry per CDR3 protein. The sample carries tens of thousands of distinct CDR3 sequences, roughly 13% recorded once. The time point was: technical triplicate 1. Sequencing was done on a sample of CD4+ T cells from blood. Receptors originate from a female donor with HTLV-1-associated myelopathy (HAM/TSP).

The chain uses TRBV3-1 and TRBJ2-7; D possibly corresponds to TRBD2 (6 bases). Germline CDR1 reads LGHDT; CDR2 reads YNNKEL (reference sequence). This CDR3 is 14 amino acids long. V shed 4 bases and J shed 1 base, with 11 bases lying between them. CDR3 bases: TGTGCCAGCAGCCCCCGGGGGATGTCCTACGAGCAGTACTTC. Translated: CASSPRGMSYEQYF.

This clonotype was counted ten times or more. DNA for the CDR3: TGTGCCAGCAGCCAAGATCGGGGACGGGCCACCACCGGGGAGCTGTTTTTT. It encodes CASSQDRGRATTGELFF. The rearrangement uses TRBV3-1 and TRBJ2-2; either TRBD1 or TRBD2 may fit D (5 bases each). In germline, CDR1 is LGHDT, CDR2 YNNKEL (reference sequence). The V and J ends lost 0 bases and 4 bases respectively, with 15 bases between them. The CDR3 is made up of 17 amino acids.

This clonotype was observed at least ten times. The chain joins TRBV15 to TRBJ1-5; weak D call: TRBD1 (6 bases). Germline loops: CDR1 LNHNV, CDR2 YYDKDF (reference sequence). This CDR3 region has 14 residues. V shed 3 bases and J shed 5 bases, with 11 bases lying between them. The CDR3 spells CATSRDRGDQPQHF. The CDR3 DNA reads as TGTGCCACCAGCAGGGACAGAGGGGATCAGCCCCAGCATTTT.